The TCR beta chain described here comes from a study of blood T cell repertoires in COVID-19. About the study: The study drew acute and convalescent COVID-19 samples from the United States, Italy and Spain. Sample material is recorded as cDNA or gDNA derived from T cells, B-cell-depleted T cells, or PBMCs.

Authors' processing steps: Scientists estimated how many nucleated cells there were by amplifying reference gene primers. Sequencing used immunoSEQ multiplex PCR; TCRdb keeps in-frame clones, though not all of them. The V and J calls and clone size were taken over from that table, and D and trimming were inferred from the DNA. The table has some 140,000 clones, around 88% seen once; the top ten hold approximately 20%. With 3 bases clipped from V and 5 bases from J, the junction kept 5 bases outside the gene matches. The CDR3 is 15 residues long. CDR1 and CDR2 from the germline V gene are KGHSH and LQKENI.

Sequencing input: peripheral blood. The sequence derives from a woman between 50 and 59 years old who had recovered from COVID-19. V gene TRBV18 combines with J gene TRBJ2-2, with TRBD2 matching over 8 bases. The CDR3 here is CASSPTRGETGELFF. In nucleotides, the CDR3 is TGTGCCAGCTCACCGACGCGGGGGGAAACCGGGGAGCTGTTTTTT.